A selection of T cell receptor beta chains follows, all from one sample in a study of regulatory T cells in long-lasting Graves disease. TCRdb redid the calling of the multiplex PCR reads with MiXCR, one entry per CDR3 protein. The data hold over 300,000 distinct CDR3 sequences, with 15% to 18% observed a single time. Sequencing was performed on peripheral blood mononuclear cells (PBMCs), taken at new diagnosis, from a patient treated with antithyroid drugs. The receptors here all came from a female donor with Graves disease. Both conserved end residues are part of each CDR3. The D gene is left open where the match is weak. Expanded clones get a size class; other rows say once, few or many, or leave the size out.

v_call,d_call,j_call,clone_size,cdr3_nt,cdr3_aa
TRBV13,TRBD2,TRBJ2-7,many,TGTGCCAGCAGCTCGAGACTAGCGGGGGCCTACGAGCAGTACTTC,CASSSRLAGAYEQYF
TRBV7-2,.,TRBJ2-1,many,TGTGCCAGCAGCTTAGATGGCTTCACCTACAATGAGCAGTTCTTC,CASSLDGFTYNEQFF
TRBV6-1,.,TRBJ2-1,.,TGTGCCAGCAGCCGAATCCCCCAGGGGTTCAATGAGCAGTTCTTC,CASSRIPQGFNEQFF
TRBV7-9,.,TRBJ2-1,many,TGTGCCAGCAGCATGGGCTCACCGCAGTTCTTC,CASSMGSPQFF
TRBV20-1,.,TRBJ1-1,many,TGCAGTGTAACGCAGGGCACTGAAGCTTTCTTT,CSVTQGTEAFF
TRBV25-1,.,TRBJ2-7,few,TGTGCCAGCAGTGAATTTGGTTCCAACGAGCAGTACTTC,CASSEFGSNEQYF
TRBV29-1,.,TRBJ1-1,.,TGCAGCGAACCTTCAGGGGTGAACACTGAAGCTTTCTTT,CSEPSGVNTEAFF
TRBV3-1,TRBD1,TRBJ1-2,.,TGTGCCAGCAGCCAAGCCGGTTCCACAGGGGGCTCGGGCTACACCTTC,CASSQAGSTGGSGYTF
TRBV7-2,.,TRBJ1-2,many,TGTGCCAGCAGCTCGGGACAAAACTATGGCTACACCTTC,CASSSGQNYGYTF
TRBV30,TRBD1,TRBJ2-7,few,TGTGCCTGGGACCGGGACAGGAGCTCCTACGAGCAGTACTTC,CAWDRDRSSYEQYF
TRBV19,.,TRBJ1-4,many,TGTGCCAGTAGTATGTGGACACCCGATAATGAAAAACTGTTTTTT,CASSMWTPDNEKLFF
TRBV9,.,TRBJ1-1,.,TGTGCCAGCAGCGATACAGGGAGGGTGACTGAAGCTTTCTTT,CASSDTGRVTEAFF
TRBV5-1,.,TRBJ1-2,many,TGCGCCAGCAGCTTGAACGGGGTCCATGGCTACACCTTC,CASSLNGVHGYTF
TRBV10-3,.,TRBJ1-2,many,TGTGCCATCAGTAGTAGCTTGGACTATGGCTACACCTTC,CAISSSLDYGYTF
TRBV7-8,.,TRBJ1-4,.,TGTGCCAGCAGCCTGGGGACTGAAAAACTGTTTTTT,CASSLGTEKLFF
TRBV6-1,TRBD1,TRBJ1-1,.,TGTGCCAGCAGTGACAAGACAGGGAGGACTGAAGCTTTCTTT,CASSDKTGRTEAFF
TRBV28,TRBD1,TRBJ1-6,many,TGTGCCAGCATCACAGGGGGGTCACCCCTCCACTTT,CASITGGSPLHF